This paragraph reports one TCR beta chain. This specimen comes from a study of blood T cell repertoires in COVID-19. For the study at large: Samples of COVID-19 (acute and convalescent) were obtained from the United States, Italy and Spain. The cDNA or gDNA used as material had been derived from T cells, B-cell-depleted T cells, or PBMCs.

In the original processing: Estimation of nucleated cell counts relied on the amplification of reference gene primers. Method: immunoSEQ multiplex PCR; TCRdb's copy keeps in-frame clones and lacks some. The V and J calls and the clone size are those of that table, but D and trimming were determined from the DNA. Of some 100,000 clones in the sample, about 90% were seen once. This receptor was identified in a woman between 65 and 79 years old with acute or convalescent COVID-19. Source material: peripheral blood.

CDR3 bases: TGCGCCAGCAGCTTATTAACAGGGGATAGTAATTCACCCCTCCACTTT. Residues: CASSLLTGDSNSPLHF. V gene TRBV5-1 combines with J gene TRBJ1-6; TRBD1 aligns across 7 bases. Trimming cost V 2 bases and J 6 bases; bases outside gene matches: 8. Germline-derived CDR1 and CDR2 are SGHRS and YFSETQ. CDR3 size: 16 residues.